Each of the 15 T cell receptor beta chains below was sequenced from the same sample in a study of T cell changes during pregnancy in multiple sclerosis (dated by TCRdb to between 2019 and 2020). Receptor libraries were prepared by the immunoSEQ multiplex PCR assay. This immuneACCESS table, as held by TCRdb, lists in-frame sequences with V and J called but not all clones. Of the missing ones, under half trace to an unresolved V gene in checked studies; the others have no known cause. This sample has about 48,000 clones in its table, and about nine tenths of those were observed once. The ten largest clones add up to 0.95% to 1.5% of the sample. Sequencing was performed on CD4+ T cells from peripheral blood mononuclear cells, taken in the second trimester of pregnancy. All receptors derive from a female donor with multiple sclerosis, enrolled in a pregnancy study.

This clone was picked up a small number of times. V and J are TRBV9 and TRBJ1-1, with no clear D. V dropped 2 bases and J dropped 3 bases, with 5 bases sitting between them. Germline V CDR1 and CDR2: SGDLS, YYNGEE. The CDR3 loop spans 12 amino acids. This CDR3 reads CASSVGDTEAFF. CDR3 in DNA: TGTGCCAGCAGCGTCGGGGACACTGAAGCTTTCTTT.

V usage is TRBV7-2 and J usage is TRBJ2-7; the match to TRBD2 covers 10 bases. With V trimmed by 5 bases and J by 4 bases, 8 bases remained unmatched. Germline V lookup: CDR1 SGHTA, CDR2 FQGNSA. CDR3 size: 15 residues. The DNA for the CDR3 is TGTGCCAGCAGCGCCCCGGGACTAGCGTCTTACGAGCAGTACTTC. It encodes CASSAPGLASYEQYF.

The rearrangement uses TRBV5-1 and TRBJ2-1; TRBD1 agrees at 8 bases. The CDR3 sequence is 15 residues long. Looked up from germline, CDR1 is SGHRS and CDR2 is YFSETQ. The junction had 5 bases not matched to a gene; V was cut back by 4 bases and J by 2 bases. Here the CDR3 reads CASSRTGGTYNEQFF. The CDR3 nucleotides read TGCGCCAGCAGCCGTACAGGGGGTACCTACAATGAGCAGTTCTTC.

In nucleotides, the CDR3 is TGTGCCAGCAGCTTCGGGGGGAAGACGGTCGAGACCCAGTACTTC. Protein product: CASSFGGKTVETQYF. The chain links TRBV11-2 to TRBJ2-5; 7 nucleotides match TRBD2. The germline CDR1 and CDR2 sequences are SGHAT and FQNNGV. V was clipped by 3 bases and J by 5 bases; unmatched bases: 9. The CDR3 consists of 15 residues.

V is TRBV19 and J is TRBJ2-7; D gene unclear. Trimming pared 5 bases from V and 2 bases from J, leaving 13 bases between. Germline V gene sequence: CDR1 LNHDA, CDR2 SQIVND (reference sequence). The CDR3 has 14 amino acids. The CDR3 loop reads CASSAARMTYEQYF. CDR3 bases: TGTGCCAGTAGTGCGGCACGGATGACCTACGAGCAGTACTTC.

The chain joins TRBV19 to TRBJ2-7; 9 bases fit TRBD1. There are 13 residues in the CDR3. Germline V gene lookup returns CDR1 LNHDA and CDR2 SQIVND (reference sequence). The J segment lost 6 bases and the V segment lost 5 bases, leaving 5 bases of the junction unmatched. The CDR3 nucleotides read TGTGCCAGTAGTTCGACGACAGGGGGCGAGCAGTACTTC. It translates to CASSSTTGGEQYF.

The rearrangement joins TRBV7-2 to TRBJ2-5, with a tentative D call TRBD1 (6 bases). Looked up from germline, CDR1 is SGHTA and CDR2 is FQGNSA. The CDR3 length is 15 residues. Trimming removed 5 bases from V and 2 bases from J, with 15 bases in between. The CDR3 loop reads CASSAQGRGQETQYF. As DNA, the CDR3 is TGTGCCAGCAGCGCACAGGGTAGGGGGCAAGAGACCCAGTACTTC.

The chain couples TRBV7-9 to TRBJ1-5; D not certain. This CDR3 is 14 amino acids long. Trimming left V 5 bases short and J 3 bases short, with 11 bases between. In germline, CDR1 is SEHNR, CDR2 FQNEAQ (reference sequence). CDR3: CASSREAVNQPQHF. The CDR3 nucleotides read TGTGCCAGCAGCCGGGAGGCCGTCAATCAGCCCCAGCATTTT. The variable domain in full, with the rest retrieved from reference TRBV7-9 and TRBJ1-5, is DTGVSQNPRHKITKRGQNVTFRCDPISEHNRLYWYRQTLGQGPEFLTYFQNEAQLEKSRLLSDRFSAERPKGSFSTLEIQRTEQGDSAMYLCASSREAVNQPQHFGDGTRLSIL.

The CDR3 nucleotides are TGTGCCAGCATCCTTCGGGTAGACACAGATACGCAGTATTTT. Translating it yields CASILRVDTDTQYF. The V call is TRBV7-2, the J call TRBJ2-3; D remains ambiguous. V was cut by 7 bases and J by 2 bases, with 13 bases left in between. CDR1 SGHTA and CDR2 FQGNSA come from the germline V gene. The CDR3 runs to 14 residues.

The CDR3, as DNA: TGTGCCAGCAGTTTGGACTTAAACAATGAGCAGTTCTTC. It encodes CASSLDLNNEQFF. The J gene is TRBJ2-1, the V gene TRBV7-3, with D possibly matching TRBD2 (5 bases). This CDR3 has 13 amino acids. V was pared by 6 bases and J by 5 bases, with 11 bases between. The germline gives CDR1 SGHTA, CDR2 FQGTGA.

This clone is a singleton in its sample. The rearrangement uses TRBV10-1 and TRBJ2-1, with D tentatively TRBD1 (6 bases). Germline V CDR1 and CDR2: WNHNN, SYGVQD (reference sequence). The CDR3 extends over 15 amino acids. The V end lost 7 bases, the J end lost 4 bases, and 17 bases lay between the germline ends. The CDR3 loop is CASIGWGLEYNEQFF. The CDR3, as DNA: TGCGCCAGCATAGGTTGGGGGCTCGAGTACAATGAGCAGTTCTTC.

The J gene is TRBJ2-2, the V gene TRBV18; perhaps TRBD2 as D (6 bases). The germline V and J ends were trimmed by 2 bases and 6 bases, with 7 bases remaining between them. The length of the CDR3 is 13 residues. The germline V gene encodes CDR1 KGHSH and CDR2 LQKENI. CDR3 sequence reads: CASSPGGAGELFF. CDR3 coding DNA: TGTGCCAGCTCACCAGGAGGGGCCGGGGAGCTGTTTTTT.

V and J are TRBV12-5 and TRBJ2-3; D is possibly TRBD2 (5 bases). V was cut by 1 base and J by 5 bases, with 10 bases left in between. Germline CDR1 reads LGHNT; CDR2 reads FRNRAP. The CDR3 sequence is 14 residues long. The CDR3 sequence: CASGLGQGGDTQYF. The CDR3 bases are TGTGCTAGTGGTTTGGGACAAGGAGGAGATACGCAGTATTTT.

The chain is built from TRBV19 and TRBJ2-7; 10 bases fit TRBD1. CDR1 is LNHDA, CDR2 SQIVND, per germline (reference sequence). V lost 6 bases and J lost 4; bases outside the gene matches: 9. This CDR3 has 15 amino acids. In nucleotides, the CDR3 is TGTGCCAGTAGCAGACAACCGGGACAGGGGTACGAGCAGTACTTC. Amino acid sequence: CASSRQPGQGYEQYF.

The chain couples TRBV14 to TRBJ2-3; D possibly corresponds to TRBD1 (5 bases). V dropped 0 bases and J dropped 6 bases, with 13 bases sitting between them. The germline V gene has CDR1 SGHDN and CDR2 FVKESK. The CDR3 covers 15 residues. Written as DNA, the CDR3 is TGTGCCAGCAGCCAAGATAGGGGTATCACGGATACGCAGTATTTT. Residues: CASSQDRGITDTQYF.